These 30 T cell receptor beta chains came from one sample sequenced in a study of T cells in localized non-small cell lung cancer. This table comes from immunoSEQ multiplex PCR, and its TCRdb copy is limited to in-frame clones, with some not included. The sample lists around 20,000 clones, 86% occurring once. Sample: peripheral blood, taken before any cancer treatment. The origin of the receptors is a woman between 35 and 70 years old with stage I lung adenocarcinoma.

The chain recombines TRBV4-2 with TRBJ1-3; no definite D call. CDR3 length: 17 residues. Germline CDR1 LGHNA, CDR2 YNFKEQ. V gave up 0 bases and J gave up 0 bases, with 12 bases separating them. The CDR3 bases are TGTGCCAGCAGCCAAGAGGGCCAGAGCAACTCTGGAAACACCATATATTTT. Translation gives CASSQEGQSNSGNTIYF.

This clone has just a few counts. The chain couples TRBV6-1 to TRBJ2-5; 7 nucleotides match TRBD1. Germline CDR1 is MNHNS and CDR2 is SASEGT. The ends lost 3 bases at V and 7 bases at J; junction bases unmatched: 2. The CDR3 is 12 residues long. The CDR3 DNA is TGTGCCAGCAGTGAGGGACAGACGACCCAGTACTTC. Its protein product is CASSEGQTTQYF.

This sequence joins TRBV19 and TRBJ1-2; D is unclear. CDR1 is LNHDA, CDR2 SQIVND, per germline (reference sequence). There are 13 residues in the CDR3. The germline V and J ends were trimmed by 5 bases and 5 bases, with 12 bases remaining between them. CDR3 DNA sequence: TGTGCCAGTAGTGTAACAAGGGAGTATGGCTACACCTTC. Protein sequence: CASSVTREYGYTF.

The chain joins TRBV29-1 to TRBJ2-2; 8 nucleotides match TRBD2. Germline CDR1 reads SQVTM; CDR2 reads ANQGSEA. Losses at the gene ends were 2 bases for V and 4 bases for J; bases not matched to a gene: 3. The CDR3 extends over 14 amino acids. CDR3 in DNA: TGCAGCGTTGAACGGGGGGGAGGCACCGGGGAGCTGTTTTTT. Its protein product is CSVERGGGTGELFF.

This clone was seen more than once but under ten times. The rearrangement uses TRBV7-9 and TRBJ2-5, with D possibly matching TRBD1 (5 bases). In germline, CDR1 is SEHNR, CDR2 FQNEAQ (reference sequence). V was shortened by 0 bases and J by 4 bases, with 12 bases between the two germline ends. This CDR3 comprises 15 residues. CDR3 DNA: TGTGCCAGCAGCTTAGCGTTTGGGGCAGTAGAGACCCAGTACTTC. Translating it yields CASSLAFGAVETQYF.

The chain has TRBV6-1 and TRBJ2-5; perhaps D is TRBD1 or TRBD2 (5 bases each). The CDR3 is made up of 14 amino acids. The germline V and J ends were trimmed by 3 bases and 1 base, with 9 bases remaining between them. The germline V gene encodes CDR1 MNHNS and CDR2 SASEGT. CDR3 protein: CASSEYGAQETQYF. The CDR3 region has the DNA TGTGCCAGCAGTGAGTACGGGGCCCAAGAGACCCAGTACTTC.

This sequence joins TRBV5-4 and TRBJ2-2; D perhaps matches TRBD2 (5 bases). Per the germline V gene, CDR1 is SGHNT and CDR2 is YYREEE (reference sequence). The CDR3 is 16 amino acids. V lost 6 bases and J 4 bases, leaving 19 bases between the germline ends. This CDR3 reads CASTPSGPEATGELFF. The CDR3 DNA reads as TGTGCCAGCACCCCGAGTGGGCCGGAGGCCACCGGGGAGCTGTTTTTT.

This chain uses TRBV6-1 with TRBJ1-1, with 11 bases that match TRBD1. The CDR3 runs 15 residues. Germline V gene sequence: CDR1 MNHNS, CDR2 SASEGT. Trimming cost V 6 bases and J 4 bases; bases outside gene matches: 7. The CDR3: CASSERGTGGTEAFF. CDR3 in DNA: TGTGCCAGCAGCGAGCGTGGGACAGGGGGCACTGAAGCTTTCTTT.

The CDR3 sequence is CASTIESTDTQYF. CDR3 DNA: TGTGCCAGCACTATTGAGAGCACAGATACGCAGTATTTT. V and J are TRBV28 and TRBJ2-3; D not certain. The germline V gene encodes CDR1 MDHEN and CDR2 SYDVKM. The CDR3 contains 13 residues. Trimming took 7 bases from V and 0 from J, leaving 8 bases between them.

The rearrangement joins TRBV7-9 to TRBJ2-3; D might be TRBD1 (6 bases). The CDR3 runs to 15 residues. Germline CDR1 reads SEHNR; CDR2 reads FQNEAQ (reference sequence). Trimming removed 5 bases from V and 8 bases from J, with 20 bases in between. The DNA of the CDR3 is TGTGCCAGCAGCGTGATGGACAGTGACGTCGCTACGCAGTATTTT. Its translation is CASSVMDSDVATQYF.

The rearrangement joins TRBV5-4 to TRBJ1-2; 7 bases agree with TRBD1. Germline CDR1 and CDR2: SGHNT and YYREEE (reference sequence). This CDR3 is built from 12 residues. Trimming took 6 bases from V and 6 from J; bases not matched to a gene: 5. The CDR3 is CASTLGTDGYTF. CDR3 DNA sequence: TGTGCCAGCACCCTGGGGACAGATGGCTACACCTTC.

This rearrangement joins TRBV7-2 to TRBJ2-1; TRBD2 might be the D (7 bases). This CDR3 comprises 16 residues. The germline V and J ends were trimmed by 5 bases and 7 bases, with 21 bases remaining between them. The germline CDR1 and CDR2 sequences are SGHTA and FQGNSA. DNA of the CDR3: TGTGCCAGCAGCACGAGGGGGGGGGCGATTAGGAATGAGCAGTTCTTC. Translation gives CASSTRGGAIRNEQFF.

As concerns this clone: Relative to the germline gene, one junction end is altered; a read error may explain this. The J gene is TRBJ1-2, the V gene TRBV10-3; unclear D gene. Per germline, CDR1 ENHRY and CDR2 SYGVKD. The CDR3 covers 12 residues. The CDR3: CAISEPTAPVNF. The CDR3 nucleotides read TGTGCCATCAGTGAGCCAACCGCCCCAGTAAACTTC.

V gene TRBV28 combines with J gene TRBJ2-7; possible D gene TRBD1, 5 bases. Trimming pared 2 bases from V and 2 bases from J, leaving 10 bases between. The CDR3 has 14 amino acids. Germline V gene data show CDR1 as MDHEN and CDR2 as SYDVKM. Written as DNA, the CDR3 is TGTGCCAGCAGTTTAGCAGGGATAACCTACGAGCAGTACTTC. This encodes CASSLAGITYEQYF.

This clone was detected only once. This chain connects TRBV11-3 to TRBJ2-3; 14 positions agree with TRBD2. J was trimmed by 1 base and V by 5 bases; bases with no gene match: 2. The CDR3 sequence is 16 residues long. Germline-derived CDR1 and CDR2 are SGHNT and YENEEA. In DNA, the CDR3 is TGTGCCAGCAGCGCGGGACTAGCGGGGGGCACAGATACGCAGTATTTT. It codes for CASSAGLAGGTDTQYF.

V usage is TRBV7-3 and J usage is TRBJ2-7; TRBD2 aligns across 9 bases. The DNA end lines up better with TRBJ2-1; the J call may be wrong. Germline values: CDR1 SGHTA, CDR2 FQGTGA. CDR3 length: 15 residues. CDR3 sequence reads: CASSPAGGLYNEQFF. CDR3 DNA: TGTGCCAGCAGCCCAGCGGGGGGCCTCTACAATGAGCAGTTCTTC.

In its sample, this clone was seen a few times. V usage is TRBV19 and J usage is TRBJ1-6, with TRBD1 matching 8 bases. V lost 3 bases to trimming and J lost 7 bases; unmatched junction nucleotides: 5. CDR3 length equals 15 residues. CDR1 is LNHDA and CDR2 is SQIVND in the germline V gene (reference sequence). Here the CDR3 DNA reads TGTGCCAGTAGTATTGGCCAGGGGGCGAATTCACCCCTCCACTTT. Its protein product is CASSIGQGANSPLHF.

The V and J genes are TRBV6-5 and TRBJ2-2; D ambiguous. V was trimmed by 1 base and J by 8 bases, leaving 17 bases between them. The CDR3 runs 16 residues. Germline lookup yields CDR1 MNHEY and CDR2 SVGAGI. The CDR3 DNA reads as TGTGCCAGCAGTTACTTGAGGCTCGGAAAAGGAGGGGAGCTGTTTTTT. Translating gives CASSYLRLGKGGELFF.

CDR3 sequence (DNA): TGTGCCAGTAGTATCGGGCGGCCCGACACAGATACGCAGTATTTT. It codes for CASSIGRPDTDTQYF. The chain couples TRBV19 to TRBJ2-3; D not certain. Per germline, CDR1 LNHDA and CDR2 SQIVND (reference sequence). This CDR3 has 15 residues. Trimming pared 3 bases from V and 2 bases from J, leaving 12 bases between.

The chain is built from TRBV9 and TRBJ1-6; a possible D gene is TRBD1 (5 bases). CDR1 and CDR2 (germline): SGDLS, YYNGEE. The V and J ends lost 0 bases and 9 bases respectively, with 16 bases between them. There are 16 residues in the CDR3. The chain's CDR3 is CASSVGLQARSSPLHF. CDR3 DNA sequence: TGTGCCAGCAGCGTAGGGCTACAGGCTCGTAGTTCACCCCTCCACTTT. The complete variable domain, with remaining parts taken from reference TRBV9 and TRBJ1-6, reads DSGVTQTPKHLITATGQRVTLRCSPRSGDLSVYWYQQSLDQGLQFLIQYYNGEERAKGNILERFSAQQFPDLHSELNLSSLELGDSALYFCASSVGLQARSSPLHFGNGTRLTVT.

This chain uses TRBV5-1 with TRBJ2-2; D gene ambiguous. Per germline, CDR1 SGHRS and CDR2 YFSETQ. V gave up 4 bases and J gave up 5 bases, with 6 bases separating them. This CDR3 spans 12 amino acids. For the CDR3, the DNA is TGCGCCAGCAGCGCCCCTACCGGGGAGCTGTTTTTT. It encodes CASSAPTGELFF.

This clone has a handful of counts. This chain joins TRBV7-9 and TRBJ1-2; TRBD1 is a possible D gene (5 bases). V lost 6 bases and J lost 8, with 13 bases in between. This CDR3 spans 12 amino acids. CDR1 and CDR2 (germline): SEHNR, FQNEAQ (reference sequence). CDR3 protein: CASSPSRGGYTF. The CDR3 nucleotides are TGTGCCAGCAGTCCCTCCCGGGGCGGCTACACCTTC. Full variable domain (rest looked up from reference TRBV7-9 and TRBJ1-2): DTGVSQNPRHKITKRGQNVTFRCDPISEHNRLYWYRQTLGQGPEFLTYFQNEAQLEKSRLLSDRFSAERPKGSFSTLEIQRTEQGDSAMYLCASSPSRGGYTFGSGTRLTVV.

The V and J genes are TRBV21-1 and TRBJ1-4; the table names TRBD1, a call not compared with the DNA. TRBV21-1 is assigned pseudogene status. The CDR3 is 18 residues long. DNA for the CDR3: TGTGCCAGCAGCAAAGTGAATGAACAGGGCGCAACTAATGAAAAACTGTTTTTT. This gives the protein CASSKVNEQGATNEKLFF.

V is TRBV9 and J is TRBJ2-3; D is uncertain. The CDR3 is made up of 10 amino acids. The ends were cut back, 6 bases at V and 3 bases at J, with 2 bases in the middle. CDR1 is SGDLS, CDR2 YYNGEE, per germline. CDR3 loop: CASNTDTQYF. CDR3 in DNA: TGTGCCAGCAATACAGATACGCAGTATTTT. Filled out from reference TRBV9 and TRBJ2-3, the complete variable domain reads DSGVTQTPKHLITATGQRVTLRCSPRSGDLSVYWYQQSLDQGLQFLIQYYNGEERAKGNILERFSAQQFPDLHSELNLSSLELGDSALYFCASNTDTQYFGPGTRLTVL.

This clone was seen just once. The chain has TRBV6-6 and TRBJ1-5; D possibly corresponds to TRBD1 (5 bases). V lost 5 bases and J lost 5, with 16 bases in between. The germline gives CDR1 MNHNY, CDR2 SVGAGI (reference sequence). This CDR3 is built from 15 residues. The CDR3 spells CASSPDNDRYQPQHF. The CDR3, as DNA: TGTGCCAGCAGTCCCGATAACGACAGATATCAGCCCCAGCATTTT.

The rearrangement links TRBV5-1 to TRBJ2-7, with no clear D. V lost 4 bases and J 3 bases, leaving 17 bases between the germline ends. The CDR3 extends over 15 amino acids. Germline V lookup: CDR1 SGHRS, CDR2 YFSETQ. The CDR3 reads CASSPYSYINYEQYF. DNA for the CDR3: TGCGCCAGCAGCCCTTATAGTTACATTAACTACGAGCAGTACTTC.

The rearrangement links TRBV14 to TRBJ2-2, with 8 bases fitting TRBD1. Trimming removed 5 bases from V and 3 bases from J; junction bases left unmatched: 5. This CDR3 is 15 amino acids long. Germline V gene lookup returns CDR1 SGHDN and CDR2 FVKESK. CDR3 sequence (DNA): TGTGCCAGCAGCGCCGGGACAGGACACACCGGGGAGCTGTTTTTT. Its translation: CASSAGTGHTGELFF.

The V call is TRBV5-1, the J call TRBJ2-1; the match to TRBD2 covers 8 bases. Germline V gene sequence: CDR1 SGHRS, CDR2 YFSETQ. V dropped 4 bases and J dropped 8; count of bases not matched to a gene: 14. This CDR3 is 16 amino acids long. CDR3 in amino acids: CASSLVRAGGHDEQFF. CDR3 nucleotides: TGCGCCAGCAGCCTGGTTCGGGCGGGGGGCCACGATGAGCAGTTCTTC.

The chain has TRBV13 and TRBJ1-1, with D maybe TRBD1 (5 bases). Trimming stripped 1 base from V and 0 bases from J, with 12 bases between. CDR1 and CDR2 (germline): PRHDT, FYEKMQ (reference sequence). The CDR3 covers 16 residues. CDR3 sequence reads: CASSLAMGLLNTEAFF. For the CDR3, the DNA is TGTGCCAGCAGCTTAGCAATGGGGCTTTTGAACACTGAAGCTTTCTTT.

The rearrangement links TRBV4-3 to TRBJ2-1, with TRBD1 identical over 8 bases. CDR3 length: 12 residues. Germline CDR1 and CDR2: LGHNA and YSLEER. V lost 1 base and J lost 11; bases outside the gene matches: 1. The CDR3 is CASSQGQGKQFF. CDR3 nucleotides: TGCGCCAGCAGCCAAGGACAGGGGAAGCAGTTCTTC.